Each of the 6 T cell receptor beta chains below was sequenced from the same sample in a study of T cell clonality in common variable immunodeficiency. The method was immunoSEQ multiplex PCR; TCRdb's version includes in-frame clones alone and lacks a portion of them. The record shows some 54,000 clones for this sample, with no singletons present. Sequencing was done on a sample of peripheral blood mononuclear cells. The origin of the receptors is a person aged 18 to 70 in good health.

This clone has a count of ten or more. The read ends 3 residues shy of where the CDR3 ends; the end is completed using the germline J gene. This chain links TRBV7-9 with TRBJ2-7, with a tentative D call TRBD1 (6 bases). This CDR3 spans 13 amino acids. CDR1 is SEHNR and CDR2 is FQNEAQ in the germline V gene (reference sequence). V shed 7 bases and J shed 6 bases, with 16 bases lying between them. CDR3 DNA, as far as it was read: TGTGCCAGCACCTACCTGACAGGACCCGAG. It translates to CASTYLTGPE. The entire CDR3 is CASTYLTGPEQYF.

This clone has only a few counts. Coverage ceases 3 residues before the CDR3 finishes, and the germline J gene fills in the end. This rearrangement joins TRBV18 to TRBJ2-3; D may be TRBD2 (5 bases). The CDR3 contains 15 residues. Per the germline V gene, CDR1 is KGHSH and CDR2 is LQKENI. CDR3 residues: CASSPSARGVQPQYF. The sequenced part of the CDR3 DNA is TGTGCCAGCTCACCCTCGGCCCGGGGAGTGCAGCCG.

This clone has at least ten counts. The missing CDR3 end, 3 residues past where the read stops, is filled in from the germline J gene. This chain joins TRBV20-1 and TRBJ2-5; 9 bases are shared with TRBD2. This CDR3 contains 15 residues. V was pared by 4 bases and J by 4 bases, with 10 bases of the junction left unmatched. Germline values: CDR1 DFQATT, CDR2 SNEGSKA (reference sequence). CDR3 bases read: TGCAGTGCTAAGATTCCGCGGGGGGGCCGAGAGACC. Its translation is CSAKIPRGGRET. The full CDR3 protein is CSAKIPRGGRETQYF.

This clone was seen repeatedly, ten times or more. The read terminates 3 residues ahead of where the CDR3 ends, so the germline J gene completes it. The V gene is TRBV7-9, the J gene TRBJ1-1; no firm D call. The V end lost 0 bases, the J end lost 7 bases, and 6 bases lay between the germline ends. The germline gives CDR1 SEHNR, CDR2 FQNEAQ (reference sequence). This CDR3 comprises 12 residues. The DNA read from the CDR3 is TGTGCCAGCAGCTTAGCTTTTATTGAA. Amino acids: CASSLAFIE. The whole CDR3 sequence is CASSLAFIEAFF.

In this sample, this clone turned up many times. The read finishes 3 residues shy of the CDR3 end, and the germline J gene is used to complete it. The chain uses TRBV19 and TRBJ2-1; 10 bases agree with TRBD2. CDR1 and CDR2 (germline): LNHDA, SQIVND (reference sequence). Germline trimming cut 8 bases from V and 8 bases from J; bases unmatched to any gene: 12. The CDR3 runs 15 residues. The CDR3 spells CASGELAGASDEQFF. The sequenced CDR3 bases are TGTGCCAGTGGGGAGCTAGCGGGAGCAAGCGATGAG.

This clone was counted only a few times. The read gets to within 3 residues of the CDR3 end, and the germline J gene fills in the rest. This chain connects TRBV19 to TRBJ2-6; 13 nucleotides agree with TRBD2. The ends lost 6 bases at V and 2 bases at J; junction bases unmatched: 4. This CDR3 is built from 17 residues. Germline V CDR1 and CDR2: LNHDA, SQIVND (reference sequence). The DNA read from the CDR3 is TGTGCCAGTAGCCAACTAGCGGGAGGGACTGGGGCCAACGTC. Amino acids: CASSQLAGGTGANV. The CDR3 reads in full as CASSQLAGGTGANVLTF.